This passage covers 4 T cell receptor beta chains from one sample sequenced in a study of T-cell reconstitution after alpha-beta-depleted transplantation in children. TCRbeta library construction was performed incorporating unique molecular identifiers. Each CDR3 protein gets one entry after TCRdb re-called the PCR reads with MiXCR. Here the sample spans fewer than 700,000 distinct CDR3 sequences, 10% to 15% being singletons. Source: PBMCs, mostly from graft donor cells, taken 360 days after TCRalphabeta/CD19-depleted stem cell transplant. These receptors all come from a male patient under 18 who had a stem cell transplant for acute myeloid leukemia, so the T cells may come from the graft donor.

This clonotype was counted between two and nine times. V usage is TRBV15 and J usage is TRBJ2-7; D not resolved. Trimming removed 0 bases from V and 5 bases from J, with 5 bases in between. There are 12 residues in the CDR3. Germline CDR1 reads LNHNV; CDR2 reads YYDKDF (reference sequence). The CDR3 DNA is TGTGCCACCAGCAGAGATTGGAACGAGCAGTACTTC. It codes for CATSRDWNEQYF.

The CDR3: CASSLARDTVNYEQYF. The CDR3 DNA reads TGTGCCAGCAGTTTAGCCCGGGACACCGTAAACTACGAGCAGTACTTC. The genes are TRBV12-3 or TRBV12-4 and TRBJ2-7, with D perhaps TRBD1 (6 bases). The ends were cut back, 0 bases at V and 3 bases at J, with 15 bases in the middle. The CDR3 length is 16 residues.

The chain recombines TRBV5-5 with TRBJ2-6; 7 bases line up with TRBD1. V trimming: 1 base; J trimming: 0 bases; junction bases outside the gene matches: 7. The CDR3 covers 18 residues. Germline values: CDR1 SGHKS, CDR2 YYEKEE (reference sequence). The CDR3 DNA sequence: TGTGCCAGCAGCTTGTCGGCAGGGGGTAACTCTGGGGCCAACGTCCTGACTTTC. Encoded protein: CASSLSAGGNSGANVLTF.

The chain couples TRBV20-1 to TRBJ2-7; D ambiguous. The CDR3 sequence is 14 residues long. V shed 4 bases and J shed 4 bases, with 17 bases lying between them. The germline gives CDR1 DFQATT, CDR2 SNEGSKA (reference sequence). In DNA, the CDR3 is TGCAGTGCTATACGGACGGAATTACCTTACGAGCAGTACTTC. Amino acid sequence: CSAIRTELPYEQYF.